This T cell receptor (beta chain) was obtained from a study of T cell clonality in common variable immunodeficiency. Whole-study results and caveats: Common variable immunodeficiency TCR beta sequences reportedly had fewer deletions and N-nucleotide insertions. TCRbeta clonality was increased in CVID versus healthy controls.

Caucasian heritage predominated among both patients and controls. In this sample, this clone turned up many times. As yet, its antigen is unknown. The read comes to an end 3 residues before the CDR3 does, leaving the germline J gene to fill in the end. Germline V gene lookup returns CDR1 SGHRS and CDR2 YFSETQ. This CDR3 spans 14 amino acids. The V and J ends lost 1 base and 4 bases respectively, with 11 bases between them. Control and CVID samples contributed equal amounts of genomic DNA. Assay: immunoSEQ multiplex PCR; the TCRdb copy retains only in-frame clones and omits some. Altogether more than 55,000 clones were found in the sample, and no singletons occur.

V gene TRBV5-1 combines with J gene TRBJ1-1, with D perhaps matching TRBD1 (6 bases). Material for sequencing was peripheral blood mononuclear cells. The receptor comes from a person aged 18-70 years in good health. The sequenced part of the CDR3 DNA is TGCGCCAGCAGCTTGTCAGGGGCTTCCACTGAA. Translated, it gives CASSLSGASTE. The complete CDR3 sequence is CASSLSGASTEAFF.